The T cell receptor beta chain described here comes from a study of CD8+ T cells in alopecia areata (dated by TCRdb to 2017 to 2018). Broadly, across the study: The treated patients took part in an open-label pilot trial in which moderate-to-severe alopecia areata was treated with oral tofacitinib at 5 to 10 mg twice daily. Tofacitinib was administered for 6 to 18 months, and 6 months of follow-up off drug were then conducted to assess delayed response and recurrence. The study used high-throughput TCRbeta sequencing to examine T cell clonal expansion in alopecia areata, in both the C3H/HeJ mouse model and human patients. Scalp tissue and sorted CD4+ and CD8+ peripheral blood T cells from patchy and totalis/universalis alopecia areata patients and from healthy controls were covered by human TCRbeta sequencing. Patients on tofacitinib were biopsied at baseline and after 4 and 24 weeks of treatment, and several of the patients also had a later scalp biopsy. Scalp clonality was compared across normal scalp (n=4), patchy alopecia areata scalp (n=8), and alopecia totalis/universalis scalp (n=8). RNA was obtained with the PAXgene miRNA kit for fixed scalp, the miRNeasy kit for PBMCs, and the RNeasy kit for mouse skin. TCRbeta CDR3 regions were amplified by immunoSEQ multiplex PCR with 35 Vbeta forward and 13 Jbeta reverse primers.

This clone appeared a few times. Its cognate antigen has yet to be identified. Base qualities are not at hand, and no much larger clone is one base apart. The sample's time point label is to be understood as: baseline before oral tofacitinib. Peripheral blood and lesional scalp punch biopsies were obtained from patients with alopecia areata. PBMCs were separated by density centrifugation and stained for CD3, CD4 and CD8, after which CD4+ and CD8+ T cells were sorted on a FACSAria. The V and J ends are trimmed by 6 bases and 8 bases, leaving 11 bases between them. The CDR3 runs 11 residues from the cysteine to the phenylalanine. The CDR3 DNA has 33 bases and is translated from base 1. Reading the germline V gene gives CDR1 SGHDT and CDR2 YYEEEE. General study outcomes and caveats: Lesional scalp, especially in alopecia totalis/universalis, showed higher clonality and more expanded CD8+ clones than normal scalp, suggesting antigenic drive. Unlike mouse skin, which is dominated by gammadelta T cells, normal human skin has resident alphabeta T cells that are also sequenced, and this complicates analysis of the scalp TCR repertoire. Shared TCR sequences between patients were less evident than in mice, which may be partly attributable to HLA diversity in the patient population.

Preparation of the library involved the immunoSEQ multiplex PCR assay. RNA was extracted from all samples and reverse transcribed into cDNA as template for TCR sequencing. First-strand cDNA was synthesized with SuperScript III using a 2:1 mix of oligo-dT and random hexamers. A synthetic immune receptor repertoire was used to gauge amplification bias, and whatever bias remained was removed computationally. Under the source paper's analysis protocol: Raw reads were preprocessed to remove errors, and CDR3 was defined according to IMGT conventions as the region from the conserved cysteine to phenylalanine. Clonality was computed as 1 minus the Shannon entropy, with the entropy normalized by log2 of the number of productive unique TCRs. Scalp TCRbeta sequences were cross-referenced with sorted blood CD4 and CD8 repertoires so that the CD4 or CD8 identity of scalp clones could be inferred. TCRdb limited this immuneACCESS table to in-frame rearrangements with V and J called. A share of clones is missing; checked studies link under half to unresolved V genes, and the rest is unexplained. The V and J calls and clone size were taken over from that table, and D and trimming were inferred from the DNA. This sample has 150,000 to 180,000 clones in its table, and 40% to 65% of those were observed once. The top ten clones comprise around 19% of the sample.

The sample was CD8+ T cells sorted from blood, taken at week 0. The chain is made from TRBV5-6 and TRBJ1-2; the D segment cannot be called with confidence. This TCR was sampled from a human donor with alopecia areata. DNA sequence: TGTGCCAGCACCGACGTAGTGGGCTACACCTTC. Its protein reads: CASTDVVGYTF.